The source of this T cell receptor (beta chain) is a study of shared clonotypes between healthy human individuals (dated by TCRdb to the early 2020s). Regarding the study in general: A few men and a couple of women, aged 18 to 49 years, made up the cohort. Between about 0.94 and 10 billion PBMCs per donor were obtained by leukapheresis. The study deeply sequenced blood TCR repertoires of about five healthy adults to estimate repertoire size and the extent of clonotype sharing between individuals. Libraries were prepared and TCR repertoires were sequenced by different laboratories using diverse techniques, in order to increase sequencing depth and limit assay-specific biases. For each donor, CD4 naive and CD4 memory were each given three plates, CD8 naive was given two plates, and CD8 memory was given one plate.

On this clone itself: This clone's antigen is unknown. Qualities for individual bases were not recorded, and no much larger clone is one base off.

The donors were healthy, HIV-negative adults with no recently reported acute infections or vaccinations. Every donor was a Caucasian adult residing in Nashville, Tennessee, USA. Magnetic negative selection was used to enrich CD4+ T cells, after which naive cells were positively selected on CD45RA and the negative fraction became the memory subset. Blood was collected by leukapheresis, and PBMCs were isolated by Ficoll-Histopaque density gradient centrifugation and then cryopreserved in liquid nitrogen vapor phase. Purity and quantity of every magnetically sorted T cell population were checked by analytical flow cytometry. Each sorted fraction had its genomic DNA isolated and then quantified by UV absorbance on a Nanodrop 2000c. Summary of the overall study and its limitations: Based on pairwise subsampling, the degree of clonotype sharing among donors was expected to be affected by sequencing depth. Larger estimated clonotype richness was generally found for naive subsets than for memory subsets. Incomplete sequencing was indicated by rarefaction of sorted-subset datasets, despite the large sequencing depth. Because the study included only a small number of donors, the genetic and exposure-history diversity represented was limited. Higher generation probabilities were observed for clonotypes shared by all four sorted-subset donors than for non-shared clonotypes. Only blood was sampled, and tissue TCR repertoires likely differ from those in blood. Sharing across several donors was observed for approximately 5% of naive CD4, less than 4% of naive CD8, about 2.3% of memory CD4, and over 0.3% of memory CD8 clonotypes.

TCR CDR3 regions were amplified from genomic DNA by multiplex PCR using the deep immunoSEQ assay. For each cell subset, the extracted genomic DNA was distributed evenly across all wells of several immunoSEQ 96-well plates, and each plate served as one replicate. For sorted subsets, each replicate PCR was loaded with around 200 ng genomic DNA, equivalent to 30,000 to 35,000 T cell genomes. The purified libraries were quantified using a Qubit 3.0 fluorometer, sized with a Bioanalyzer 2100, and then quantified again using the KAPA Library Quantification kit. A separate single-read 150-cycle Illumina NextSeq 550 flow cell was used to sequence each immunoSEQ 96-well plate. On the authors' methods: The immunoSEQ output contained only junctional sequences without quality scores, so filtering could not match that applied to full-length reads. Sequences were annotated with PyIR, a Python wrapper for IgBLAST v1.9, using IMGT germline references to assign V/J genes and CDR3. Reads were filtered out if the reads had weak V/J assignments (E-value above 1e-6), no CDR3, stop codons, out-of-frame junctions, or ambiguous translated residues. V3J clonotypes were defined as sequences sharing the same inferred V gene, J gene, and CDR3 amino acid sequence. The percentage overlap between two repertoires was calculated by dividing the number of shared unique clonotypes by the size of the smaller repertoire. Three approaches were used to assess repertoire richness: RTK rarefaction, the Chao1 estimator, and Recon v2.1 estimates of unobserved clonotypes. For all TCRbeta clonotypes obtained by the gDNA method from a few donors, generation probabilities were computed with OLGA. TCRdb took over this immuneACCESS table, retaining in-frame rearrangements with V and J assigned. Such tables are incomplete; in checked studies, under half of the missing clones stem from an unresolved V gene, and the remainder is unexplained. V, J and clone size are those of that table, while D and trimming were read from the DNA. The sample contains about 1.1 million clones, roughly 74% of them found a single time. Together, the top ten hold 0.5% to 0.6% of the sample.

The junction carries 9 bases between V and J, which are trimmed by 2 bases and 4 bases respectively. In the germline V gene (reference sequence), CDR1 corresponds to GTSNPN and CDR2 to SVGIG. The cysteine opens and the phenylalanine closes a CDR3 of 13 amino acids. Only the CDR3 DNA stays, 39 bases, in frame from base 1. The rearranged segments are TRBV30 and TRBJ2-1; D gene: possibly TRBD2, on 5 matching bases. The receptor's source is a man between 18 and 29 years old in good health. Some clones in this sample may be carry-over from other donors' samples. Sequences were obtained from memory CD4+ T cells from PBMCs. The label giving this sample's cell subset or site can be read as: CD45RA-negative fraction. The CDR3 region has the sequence CAWSSPGYNEQFF. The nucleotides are TGTGCCTGGAGTTCCCCGGGATACAATGAGCAGTTCTTC.